This TCR beta chain derives from a study of blood T cell repertoires in COVID-19. Across the study: Whether acute or convalescent, the COVID-19 samples came from the United States, Italy and Spain.

Donors of Cohort 3 who recovered were those that had two negative PCRs, clearance, or symptom resolution. Here immunoSEQ multiplex PCR was the method, and the copy in TCRdb shows in-frame clones only, minus some. The table records about 300,000 clones, about 85% of them present only once. Trimming removed 5 bases from V and 6 bases from J, with 14 bases in between. The CDR3 is made up of 14 amino acids. Looked up from germline, CDR1 is LNHDA and CDR2 is SQIVND (reference sequence). This clone was observed a few times. This sequence was found in a woman between 25 and 40 years old who had recovered from COVID-19. Sequencing was carried out using PBMCs or T cells enriched from blood (not recorded which). The V gene is TRBV19, the J gene TRBJ1-5; D is unclear. This CDR3 reads CASSDVAVFQPQHF. DNA of the CDR3: TGTGCCAGTAGTGATGTGGCGGTTTTTCAGCCCCAGCATTTT.